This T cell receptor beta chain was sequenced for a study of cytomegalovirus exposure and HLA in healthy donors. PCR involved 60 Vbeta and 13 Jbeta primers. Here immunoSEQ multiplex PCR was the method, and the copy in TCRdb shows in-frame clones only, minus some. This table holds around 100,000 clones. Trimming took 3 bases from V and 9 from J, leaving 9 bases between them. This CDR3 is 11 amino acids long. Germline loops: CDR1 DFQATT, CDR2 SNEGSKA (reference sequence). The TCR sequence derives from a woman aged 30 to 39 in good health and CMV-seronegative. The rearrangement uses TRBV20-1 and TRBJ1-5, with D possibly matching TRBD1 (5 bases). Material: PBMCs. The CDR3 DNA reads TGCAGTGCTAGGGGGACTTTGCCCCAGCATTTT. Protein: CSARGTLPQHF.